This TCR beta chain came from a study of shared clonotypes between healthy human individuals. Method: immunoSEQ multiplex PCR; TCRdb's copy keeps in-frame clones and lacks some. The top ten clones hold 0.13% of a sample with 2,100,000 or so clones, approximately 96% of them seen once. Findings of the study overall: What naive subsets generally showed was a larger estimated richness than memory subsets showed.

Splitting the CD4+ cells yielded a CD45RA+ naive subset and a CD45RA-negative memory subset. Details on this clone: Its specificity is unknown.

CDR1 and CDR2 from the germline V gene are MDHEN and SYDVKM. Unmatched junction bases numbered 8, after V lost 6 bases and J lost 6 bases. The CDR3 runs 15 residues. The source of this sequence is a man aged 18 to 30 in good health. The rearrangement links TRBV28 to TRBJ1-6, with TRBD1 identical over 7 bases. Sequencing was carried out using naive CD4+ T cells sorted from blood. Regarding subset: CD45RA+ positively selected. For the CDR3, the DNA is TGTGCCAGCAGCGAAGGGACAGTGGGTAATTCACCCCTCCACTTT. Translation gives CASSEGTVGNSPLHF. The full variable domain, with the rest looked up from reference TRBV28 and TRBJ1-6, is DVKVTQSSRYLVKRTGEKVFLECVQDMDHENMFWYRQDPGLGLRLIYFSYDVKMKEKGDIPEGYSVSREKKERFSLILESASTNQTSMYLCASSEGTVGNSPLHFGNGTRLTVT.